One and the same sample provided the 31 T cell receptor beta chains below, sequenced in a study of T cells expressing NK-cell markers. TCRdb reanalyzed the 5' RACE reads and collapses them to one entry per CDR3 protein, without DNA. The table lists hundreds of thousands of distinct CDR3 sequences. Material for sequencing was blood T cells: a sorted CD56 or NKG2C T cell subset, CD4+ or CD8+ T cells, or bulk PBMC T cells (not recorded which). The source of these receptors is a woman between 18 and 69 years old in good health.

CDR3 region: CASSYRDTDTQYF. The V and J genes are TRBV27 and TRBJ2-3; lacking DNA, the TRBD1 call made by TCRdb goes unchecked. CDR3 size: 13 residues. Germline V gene lookup returns CDR1 MNHEY and CDR2 SMNVEV (reference sequence).

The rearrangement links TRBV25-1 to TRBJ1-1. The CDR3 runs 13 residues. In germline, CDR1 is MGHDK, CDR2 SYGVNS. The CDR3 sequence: CASAKLVSTEAFF.

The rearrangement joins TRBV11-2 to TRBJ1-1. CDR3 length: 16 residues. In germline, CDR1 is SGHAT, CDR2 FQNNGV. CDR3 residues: CASSLDQSRMNTEAFF.

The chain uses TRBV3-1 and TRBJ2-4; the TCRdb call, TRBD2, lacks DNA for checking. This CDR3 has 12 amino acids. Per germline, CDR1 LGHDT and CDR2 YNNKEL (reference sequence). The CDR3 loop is CASSQGPSGTTF.

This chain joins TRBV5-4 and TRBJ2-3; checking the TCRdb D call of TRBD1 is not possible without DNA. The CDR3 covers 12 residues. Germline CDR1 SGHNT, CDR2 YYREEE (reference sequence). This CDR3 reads CASSFPGDTQYF.

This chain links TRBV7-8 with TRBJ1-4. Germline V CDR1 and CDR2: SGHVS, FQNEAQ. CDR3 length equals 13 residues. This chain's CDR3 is CASSFGGNEKLFF.

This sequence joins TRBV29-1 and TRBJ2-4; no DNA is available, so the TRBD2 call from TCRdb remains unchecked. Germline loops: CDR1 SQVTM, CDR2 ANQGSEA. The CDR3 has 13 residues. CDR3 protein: CSIATSGKNIQYF.

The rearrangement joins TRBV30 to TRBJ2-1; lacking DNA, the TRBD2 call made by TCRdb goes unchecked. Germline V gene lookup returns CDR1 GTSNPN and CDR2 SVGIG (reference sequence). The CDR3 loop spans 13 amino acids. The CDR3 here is CAWSVKASGVQFF.

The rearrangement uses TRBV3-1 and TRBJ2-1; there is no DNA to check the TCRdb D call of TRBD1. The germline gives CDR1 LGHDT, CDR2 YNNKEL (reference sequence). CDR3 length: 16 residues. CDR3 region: CASSLIIGTGYNEQFF.

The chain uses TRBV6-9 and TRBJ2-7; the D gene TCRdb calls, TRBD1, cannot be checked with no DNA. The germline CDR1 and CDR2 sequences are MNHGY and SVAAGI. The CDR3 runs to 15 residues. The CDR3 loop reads CASSSVDRGSYEQYF.

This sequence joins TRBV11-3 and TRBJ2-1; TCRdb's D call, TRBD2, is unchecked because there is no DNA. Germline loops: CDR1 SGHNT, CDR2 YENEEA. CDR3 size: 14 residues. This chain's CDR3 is CASSYTRGYNEQFF.

CDR3 loop: CASSLEGAGGPVDTQYF. V is TRBV5-6 and J is TRBJ2-3; the D call from TCRdb, TRBD2, cannot be confirmed without DNA. Germline CDR1 is SGHDT and CDR2 is YYEEEE. CDR3 length equals 17 residues.

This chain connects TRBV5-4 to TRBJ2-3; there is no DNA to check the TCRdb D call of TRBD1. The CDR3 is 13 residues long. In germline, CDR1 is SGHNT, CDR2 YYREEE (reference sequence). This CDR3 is CASRQGAGDTQYF. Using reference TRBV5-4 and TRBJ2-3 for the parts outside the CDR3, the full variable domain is ETGVTQSPTHLIKTRGQQVTLRCSSQSGHNTVSWYQQALGQGPQFIFQYYREEENGRGNFPPRFSGLQFPNYSSELNVNALELDDSALYLCASRQGAGDTQYFGPGTRLTVL.

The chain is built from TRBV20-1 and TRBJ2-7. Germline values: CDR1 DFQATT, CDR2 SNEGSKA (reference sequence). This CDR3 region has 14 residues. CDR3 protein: CSAEGPRSSYEQYF.

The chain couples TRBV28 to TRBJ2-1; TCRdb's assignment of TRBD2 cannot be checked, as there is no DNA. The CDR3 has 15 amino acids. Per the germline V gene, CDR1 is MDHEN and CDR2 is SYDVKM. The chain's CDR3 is CASLVSGSGYNEQFF.

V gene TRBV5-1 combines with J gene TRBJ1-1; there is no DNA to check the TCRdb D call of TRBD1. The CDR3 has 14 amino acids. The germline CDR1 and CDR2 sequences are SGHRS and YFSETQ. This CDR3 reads CASSADPGVAEAFF. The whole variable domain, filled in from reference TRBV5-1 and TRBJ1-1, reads KAGVTQTPRYLIKTRGQQVTLSCSPISGHRSVSWYQQTPGQGLQFLFEYFSETQRNKGNFPGRFSGRQFSNSRSEMNVSTLELGDSALYLCASSADPGVAEAFFGQGTRLTVV.

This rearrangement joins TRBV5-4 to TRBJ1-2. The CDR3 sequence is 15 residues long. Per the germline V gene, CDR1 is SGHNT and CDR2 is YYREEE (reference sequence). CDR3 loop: CASSFAQDSYYGYTF.

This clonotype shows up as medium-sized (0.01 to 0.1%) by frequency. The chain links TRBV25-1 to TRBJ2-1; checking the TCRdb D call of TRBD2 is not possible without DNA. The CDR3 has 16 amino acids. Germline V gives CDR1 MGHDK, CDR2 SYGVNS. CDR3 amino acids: CASSDSGTSGSNEQFF.

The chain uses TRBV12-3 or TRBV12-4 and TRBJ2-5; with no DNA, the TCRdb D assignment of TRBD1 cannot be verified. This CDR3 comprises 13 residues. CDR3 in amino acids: CASSLRGWETQYF.

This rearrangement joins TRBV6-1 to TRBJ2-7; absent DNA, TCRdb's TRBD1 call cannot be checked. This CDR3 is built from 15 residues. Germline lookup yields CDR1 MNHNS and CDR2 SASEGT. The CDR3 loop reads CASSTNRGQNYEQYF.

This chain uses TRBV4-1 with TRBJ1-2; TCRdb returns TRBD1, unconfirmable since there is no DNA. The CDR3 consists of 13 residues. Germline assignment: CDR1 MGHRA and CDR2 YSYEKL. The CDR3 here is CASSQPTVYGYTF.

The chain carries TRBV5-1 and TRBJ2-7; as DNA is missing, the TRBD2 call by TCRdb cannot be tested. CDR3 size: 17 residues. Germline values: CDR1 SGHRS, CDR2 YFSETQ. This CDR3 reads CASSLGPQGLAAYEQYF.

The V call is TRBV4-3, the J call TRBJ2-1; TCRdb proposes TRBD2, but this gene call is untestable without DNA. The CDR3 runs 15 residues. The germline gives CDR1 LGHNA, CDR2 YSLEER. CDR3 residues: CASSHGLAGGNEQFF.

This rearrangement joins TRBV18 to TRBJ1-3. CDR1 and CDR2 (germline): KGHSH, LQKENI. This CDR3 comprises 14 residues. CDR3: CASSPADSGNTIYF.

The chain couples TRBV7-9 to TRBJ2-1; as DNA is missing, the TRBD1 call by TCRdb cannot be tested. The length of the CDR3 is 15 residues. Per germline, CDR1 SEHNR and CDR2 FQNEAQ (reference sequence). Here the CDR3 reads CASSSRGNPYNEQFF. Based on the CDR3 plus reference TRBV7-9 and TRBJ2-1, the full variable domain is DTGVSQNPRHKITKRGQNVTFRCDPISEHNRLYWYRQTLGQGPEFLTYFQNEAQLEKSRLLSDRFSAERPKGSFSTLEIQRTEQGDSAMYLCASSSRGNPYNEQFFGPGTRLTVL.

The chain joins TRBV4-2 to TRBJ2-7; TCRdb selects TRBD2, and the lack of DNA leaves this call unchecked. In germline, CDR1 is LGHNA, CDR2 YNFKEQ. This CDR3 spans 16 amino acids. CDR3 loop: CASSQEVAGGGGEQYF.

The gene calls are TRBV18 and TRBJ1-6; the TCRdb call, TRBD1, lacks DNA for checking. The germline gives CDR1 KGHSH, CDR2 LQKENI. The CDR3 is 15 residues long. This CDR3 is CASSPPSQGASPLHF.

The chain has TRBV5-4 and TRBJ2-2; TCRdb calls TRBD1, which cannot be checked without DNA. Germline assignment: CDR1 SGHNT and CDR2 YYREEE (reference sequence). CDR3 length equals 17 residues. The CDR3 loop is CASSPIQGQTSSGELFF.

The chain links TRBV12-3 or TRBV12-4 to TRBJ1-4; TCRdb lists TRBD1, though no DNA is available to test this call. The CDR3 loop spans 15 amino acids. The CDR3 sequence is CASSLGDRGLEKLFF.

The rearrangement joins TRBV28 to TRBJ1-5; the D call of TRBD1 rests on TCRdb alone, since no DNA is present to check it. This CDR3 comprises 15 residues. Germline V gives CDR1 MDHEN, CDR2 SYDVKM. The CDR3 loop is CASVTQGASNQPQHF.

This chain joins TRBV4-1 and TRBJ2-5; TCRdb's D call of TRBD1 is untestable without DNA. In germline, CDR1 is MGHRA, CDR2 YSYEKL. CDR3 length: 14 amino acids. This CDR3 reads CASSRTGRTETQYF.